The 14 T cell receptor beta chains below all came from one sample that was sequenced in a study of T cell repertoires in cytomegalovirus infection. The antigens of these receptors remain unknown. From the reads, TCRdb called clonotypes with MiXCR, one entry per CDR3 protein. The table has some 940,000 distinct CDR3 sequences, about 33% seen once. This specimen consisted of cultured CD8+ T cells from PBMCs, obtained from culture after CMV antigen stimulation. Receptor source: a human donor in good health (CMV status not recorded). Some clones in this sample may be carry-over from other donors' samples.

The sample holds a few counts of this clonotype. The V call is TRBV6-2 or TRBV6-3, the J call TRBJ1-1; D is possibly TRBD1 (5 bases). The CDR3 runs to 15 residues. V shed 0 bases and J shed 4 bases, with 12 bases lying between them. CDR1 and CDR2 from the germline V gene are MNHEY and SVGEGT. Here the CDR3 reads CASSYSGTGTTEAFF. The CDR3 region has the DNA TGTGCCAGCAGTTACTCGGGTACCGGGACCACTGAAGCTTTCTTT.

In this sample, this clonotype turned up a few times. The V gene is TRBV27, the J gene TRBJ2-3, with TRBD1 matching 7 bases. Trimming cost V 6 bases and J 5 bases; bases outside gene matches: 11. Germline values: CDR1 MNHEY, CDR2 SMNVEV (reference sequence). The CDR3 is 15 residues long. The chain's CDR3 is CASSLLQGVEDTQYF. CDR3 coding DNA: TGTGCCAGCAGCCTCCTCCAGGGGGTAGAAGATACGCAGTATTTT.

V and J are TRBV28 and TRBJ1-2, with D hard to call. This CDR3 is built from 12 residues. The germline V and J ends were trimmed by 3 bases and 7 bases, with 9 bases remaining between them. Germline values: CDR1 MDHEN, CDR2 SYDVKM. Written as DNA, the CDR3 is TGTGCCAGCAGTTTCGTGAGTGGTGGCTACACCTTC. It translates to CASSFVSGGYTF.

This sequence joins TRBV2 and TRBJ2-2; TRBD2 aligns across 8 bases. This CDR3 has 15 amino acids. V gave up 6 bases and J gave up 7 bases; unmatched junction bases: 10. CDR1 and CDR2 from the germline V gene are SNHLY and FYNNEI. In DNA form, the CDR3 reads TGTGCCAGCAGCCCCAGGACTAGCTACCACGGGGAGCTGTTTTTT. Protein: CASSPRTSYHGELFF. The whole variable domain, remainder taken from reference TRBV2 and TRBJ2-2, is EPEVTQTPSHQVTQMGQEVILRCVPISNHLYFYWYRQILGQKVEFLVSFYNNEISEKSEIFDDQFSVERPDGSNFTLKIRSTKLEDSAMYFCASSPRTSYHGELFFGEGSRLTVL.

This clonotype turned up a few times. The rearrangement links TRBV12-3 or TRBV12-4 to TRBJ1-1; D remains unclear. This CDR3 has 14 residues. V was clipped by 2 bases and J by 2 bases, with 9 bases between them. The DNA for the CDR3 is TGTGCCAGCAGTTTATCAGGAGATAACACTGAAGCTTTCTTT. Translated: CASSLSGDNTEAFF.

This rearrangement joins TRBV25-1 to TRBJ2-7; TRBD2 aligns across 8 bases. J was trimmed by 0 bases and V by 4 bases; bases with no gene match: 2. Germline lookup yields CDR1 MGHDK and CDR2 SYGVNS. The CDR3 loop spans 14 amino acids. CDR3 DNA sequence: TGTGCCAGCAGTGGAAGCGGGAGCTCCTACGAGCAGTACTTC. Protein sequence: CASSGSGSSYEQYF.

The V and J genes are TRBV7-3 and TRBJ2-5, with TRBD2 identical over 7 bases. This CDR3 is 16 amino acids long. Germline V gene data show CDR1 as SGHTA and CDR2 as FQGTGA. V was clipped by 5 bases and J by 3 bases; unmatched bases: 12. The CDR3 nucleotides are TGTGCCAGCAGCCAATATGGGGGGAGGGGAAAAGAGACCCAGTACTTC. Amino acids: CASSQYGGRGKETQYF. Variable domain in full (rest from reference TRBV7-3 and TRBJ2-5): GAGVSQTPSNKVTEKGKYVELRCDPISGHTALYWYRQSLGQGPEFLIYFQGTGAADDSGLPNDRFFAVRPEGSVSTLKIQRTERGDSAVYLCASSQYGGRGKETQYFGPGTRLLVL.

This clonotype was observed a handful of times. Here the CDR3 DNA reads TGTGCCAGTGGACGGGGACGACAGCCCCAGCATTTT. The encoded protein is CASGRGRQPQHF. This chain connects TRBV12-3 or TRBV12-4 to TRBJ1-5; a weak D match, TRBD1 (5 bases). This CDR3 is built from 12 residues. V was clipped by 9 bases and J by 7 bases, with 13 bases between them.

V gene TRBV6-1 combines with J gene TRBJ1-2; D is uncertain. With 7 bases removed from V and 2 bases from J, the gap between germline ends came to 8 bases. Looked up from germline, CDR1 is MNHNS and CDR2 is SASEGT. The CDR3 consists of 12 residues. Here the CDR3 reads CASTLMNYGYTF. CDR3 coding DNA: TGTGCCAGCACCCTGATGAACTATGGCTACACCTTC.

To note about this clonotype: A much bigger clone sits one base away, suggesting this may be a read error. The chain couples TRBV12-3 or TRBV12-4 to TRBJ1-5, with 8 bases matching TRBD1. The CDR3 spans 14 residues. The CDR3 sequence is CASSLRQGNQPRHF. In nucleotides, the CDR3 is TGTGCCAGCAGCCTAAGACAGGGGAATCAGCCCCGGCATTTT.

This clonotype was observed at least ten times. The chain links TRBV7-6 to TRBJ1-1; 8 positions agree with TRBD1. CDR3 length equals 14 residues. CDR1 SGHVS and CDR2 FNYEAQ come from the germline V gene. Germline trimming cut 6 bases from V and 6 bases from J; bases unmatched to any gene: 9. CDR3 nucleotide sequence: TGTGCCAGCAGTTATACCGGACAGGGCTCTGAAGCTTTCTTT. Its translation: CASSYTGQGSEAFF.

The chain carries TRBV6-2 or TRBV6-3 and TRBJ2-3; D might be TRBD2 (6 bases). The germline V and J ends were trimmed by 6 bases and 4 bases, with 17 bases remaining between them. This CDR3 region has 15 residues. CDR1 is MNHEY and CDR2 is SVGEGT in the germline V gene. The CDR3 bases are TGTGCCAGCAGCCCCATGGGGGGTTTAGCAGATACGCAGTATTTT. The encoded protein is CASSPMGGLADTQYF.

Points on this clonotype: Mismatch with germline at one junction end may stem from a read error. V usage is TRBV6-4 and J usage is TRBJ2-2, with TRBD1 identical over 8 bases. Germline V gives CDR1 MRHNA, CDR2 SNTAGT. This CDR3 has 14 residues. The CDR3 DNA reads TGTTCCAGCAGTGGGACAGGAGAGAACGGGGAGCTGTTTTTT. Amino acids: CSSSGTGENGELFF.

In this sample, this clonotype turned up many times. This rearrangement joins TRBV6-1 to TRBJ2-3, with D uncertain. V shed 2 bases and J shed 1 base, with 10 bases lying between them. This CDR3 has 15 amino acids. Germline V gene sequence: CDR1 MNHNS, CDR2 SASEGT. DNA for the CDR3: TGTGCCAGCAGTGAATTTGGAGTGGGCACAGATACGCAGTATTTT. It codes for CASSEFGVGTDTQYF.